The present entry profiles one TCR beta chain with its context. This entry comes from a study of blood T cell repertoires in COVID-19. Measured with immunoSEQ multiplex PCR; TCRdb has only the in-frame clones, and not every one. The repertoire holds approximately 310,000 clones, with approximately 83% as singletons. The CDR3 runs to 14 residues. The V end lost 3 bases, the J end lost 7 bases, and 16 bases lay between the germline ends. Germline CDR1 SGHNT, CDR2 YYREEE (reference sequence). The cohort comprised adults aged about 18 to 90 years residing in about 25 US areas. V gene TRBV5-4 combines with J gene TRBJ1-2; a weak D match, TRBD1 (6 bases). This TCR was recovered from a man aged 30-40 years who had recovered from COVID-19. Material for sequencing was PBMCs or T cells enriched from blood (not recorded which). As DNA, the CDR3 is TGTGCCAGCAGCTATTCACAGGGTGTAGGTGGCTACACCTTC. Translated: CASSYSQGVGGYTF.